Given below is one TCR beta chain in context. Germline CDR1 is SGHTA and CDR2 is FQGNSA. V lost 5 bases, J lost 0 bases, and 10 bases stayed unmatched. This CDR3 is built from 18 residues. The data were obtained in a study of control samples from healthy donors and cancer patients. Generated by immunoSEQ multiplex PCR, the TCRdb table keeps only in-frame clones and is missing some. The table lists 130,000 to 150,000 clones, approximately 91% of them singletons. The source is a young man in good health. This chain connects TRBV7-2 to TRBJ1-6, with 7 bases aligning to TRBD1. Source material: blood. The chain's CDR3 is CASSPTLRDSSYNSPLHF. Written as DNA, the CDR3 is TGTGCCAGCAGCCCCACCCTCAGGGACAGCTCCTATAATTCACCCCTCCACTTT.